This TCR beta chain was captured in a study of blood T cell repertoires in COVID-19. On the study more broadly: The samples span acute and convalescent COVID-19 from the United States, Italy and Spain. Sources were T cells, B-cell-depleted T cells, or PBMCs; the material itself was cDNA or gDNA.

Germline CDR1 and CDR2: SGHRS and YFSETQ. V gave up 4 bases and J gave up 1 base; unmatched junction bases: 8. The CDR3 extends over 16 amino acids. In the original analysis: From reference gene primer amplification, estimates of nucleated cell counts were derived. Method: immunoSEQ multiplex PCR; TCRdb's copy keeps in-frame clones and lacks some. That table is the source of V, J and clone size, and D and trimming were worked out from the DNA. The sample has about 14,000 clones, 85% to 90% seen once; the top ten hold about 30%. Sample: peripheral blood. This TCR was sampled from a human donor in a cohort sampled during active COVID-19. The rearrangement links TRBV5-1 to TRBJ2-1; TRBD2 agrees at 7 bases. The CDR3 spells CASSPLAGLSYNEQFF. As DNA, the CDR3 is TGCGCCAGCAGCCCATTAGCGGGTTTATCCTACAATGAGCAGTTCTTC.